Presented here are 12 T cell receptor beta chains from one specimen sequenced in a study of identical twins. From the 5' RACE reads, TCRdb called clonotypes with MiXCR, one entry per CDR3 protein. The table records more than 400,000 distinct CDR3 sequences, roughly 15% of them present only once. These data were likewise used in another study, on yellow fever vaccine responses in identical twins.

Sequences were obtained from CD4+ T cells sorted from blood. These receptor sequences come from a woman aged 18-29 years in good health.

This clonotype was counted between two and nine times. V is TRBV20-1 and J is TRBJ2-3, with 8 bases fitting TRBD2. CDR3 size: 14 residues. Germline values: CDR1 DFQATT, CDR2 SNEGSKA (reference sequence). V gave up 6 bases and J gave up 0 bases; unmatched junction bases: 5. CDR3 protein: CSARTSFSTDTQYF. For the CDR3, the DNA is TGCAGTGCGAGGACTAGCTTTAGCACAGATACGCAGTATTTT.

This clonotype was counted between two and nine times. This sequence joins TRBV6-1 and TRBJ2-5; possibly TRBD1 for D (5 bases). Germline-derived CDR1 and CDR2 are MNHNS and SASEGT. CDR3 size: 16 residues. With 4 bases removed from V and 4 bases from J, the gap between germline ends came to 19 bases. The CDR3 loop reads CASSAIGFRVPETQYF. The CDR3 DNA reads as TGTGCCAGCAGTGCCATTGGGTTCAGGGTCCCAGAGACCCAGTACTTC.

A few counts support this clonotype. The chain links TRBV19 to TRBJ2-4, with D possibly matching TRBD1 (6 bases). Per germline, CDR1 LNHDA and CDR2 SQIVND (reference sequence). This CDR3 comprises 14 residues. V lost 6 bases to trimming and J lost 0 bases, with 9 bases between them. This CDR3 reads CASSGQLAKNIQYF. In DNA, the CDR3 is TGTGCCAGTAGCGGACAGTTAGCCAAAAACATTCAGTACTTC.

The CDR3 region has the DNA TGTGCCAGCAGCCCGACTAGCGGGAGGGCATCCTACAATGAGCAGTTCTTC. This gives the protein CASSPTSGRASYNEQFF. The rearrangement joins TRBV7-9 to TRBJ2-1, with 14 bases that match TRBD2. This CDR3 contains 17 residues. Germline V CDR1 and CDR2: SEHNR, FQNEAQ (reference sequence). With 5 bases clipped from V and 1 base from J, the junction kept 4 bases outside the gene matches.

This clonotype occurred a few times. The CDR3 DNA sequence: TGTGCCAGCAGCCAACCCACAGCGTGCGAGCAGTACGTC. Encoded protein: CASSQPTACEQYV. J is TRBJ2-7 and V is TRBV3-1, with D uncertain. There are 13 residues in the CDR3. Looked up from germline, CDR1 is LGHDT and CDR2 is YNNKEL (reference sequence). Deletions cut 2 bases from V and 6 bases from J, with 11 bases between.

The chain recombines TRBV27 with TRBJ2-1; possibly TRBD2 for D (6 bases). The germline V and J ends were trimmed by 4 bases and 9 bases, with 22 bases remaining between them. This CDR3 region has 16 residues. The germline CDR1 and CDR2 sequences are MNHEY and SMNVEV (reference sequence). Written as DNA, the CDR3 is TGTGCCAGCAGTTCCCTGCCGGGTCACCTCGGGAGTGAGCAGTTCTTC. It specifies CASSSLPGHLGSEQFF.

The table lists this clonotype with a few counts. The chain joins TRBV6-1 to TRBJ2-7; D ambiguous. Germline loops: CDR1 MNHNS, CDR2 SASEGT. The CDR3 consists of 14 residues. The V end was cut by 3 bases, the J end by 3 bases, with 12 bases between. The CDR3 spells CASSELSESYEQYV. CDR3 DNA sequence: TGTGCCAGCAGTGAGCTTTCAGAGAGCTACGAGCAGTACGTC.

CDR3 coding DNA: TGTGCCAGCAGCCAAACAGGGGCTGGGGCCAACGTCCTGACTTTC. Translation: CASSQTGAGANVLTF. The genes are TRBV3-1 and TRBJ2-6; TRBD1 aligns across 7 bases. The germline V gene has CDR1 LGHDT and CDR2 YNNKEL (reference sequence). J was trimmed by 2 bases and V by 2 bases; bases with no gene match: 0. The CDR3 totals 15 residues.

The chain combines TRBV12-3 or TRBV12-4 with TRBJ2-3; D could derive from TRBD1 or TRBD2 (6 bases each). This CDR3 is 15 amino acids long. Trimming left V 5 bases short and J 1 base short, with 13 bases between. CDR3 DNA sequence: TGTGCCAGCAGTCCAGGGGAGGAGGGCACAGATACGCAGTATTTT. This gives the protein CASSPGEEGTDTQYF.

This rearrangement joins TRBV10-3 to TRBJ1-5; possible D gene TRBD1, 6 bases. The V end lost 0 bases, the J end lost 6 bases, and 15 bases lay between the germline ends. Germline V gene lookup returns CDR1 ENHRY and CDR2 SYGVKD. The CDR3 contains 16 residues. The CDR3 region is CAISESSRGLGQPQHF. The DNA of the CDR3 is TGTGCCATCAGTGAGTCGAGCCGGGGGCTCGGTCAGCCCCAGCATTTT.

The chain couples TRBV9 to TRBJ2-6; no reliable D call. V lost 0 bases and J 2 bases, leaving 9 bases between the germline ends. CDR1 is SGDLS, CDR2 YYNGEE, per germline. This CDR3 contains 16 residues. The CDR3 spells CASSVARRTGANVLTF. The CDR3, as DNA: TGTGCCAGCAGCGTAGCTAGAAGAACTGGGGCCAACGTCCTGACTTTC.

The rearrangement uses TRBV5-6 and TRBJ2-7; D not certain. V was cut by 2 bases and J by 3 bases, with 15 bases left in between. CDR3 length: 15 amino acids. In germline, CDR1 is SGHDT, CDR2 YYEEEE. This CDR3 is CASSFSTGPIYEQYV. Here the CDR3 DNA reads TGTGCCAGCAGCTTCAGCACCGGGCCAATCTACGAGCAGTACGTC.